The TCR beta chain under discussion was sequenced for a study of blood T cells in healthy people across ages (dated by TCRdb to the mid-2010s). With regard to the full study: In model experiments, roughly one uniquely barcoded TCR beta cDNA molecule per two T cells was captured by template switching. The study measured age-related changes in TCR beta repertoire diversity using deep sequencing normalized with unique cDNA molecular identifiers. Four age groups were formed from the donors: young (average approximately 15 years), middle-aged (approximately 40), aged (approximately 60) and long-lived (less than 85). To avoid experimental bias, donors of different ages were spread randomly across the sequencing lanes. For two donors (one aged 18 to 29 and one aged 80 or older), the study analyzed two additional independent replicas of 1 million unique cDNA reads from the same blood draw.

A remark on this clonotype: Its target antigen remains unknown. Base quality data are lacking; no much larger clone is found one base away.

Study-wide findings and limitations: Since profiling was done on bulk unsorted PBMCs, naive and antigen-experienced compartments could not be conclusively compared. Because the CMV infection status of the donors was unknown, age-related changes in expanded clonotypes may potentially have been confounded. As age increased, observed TCR beta diversity per million T cells dropped in a roughly linear way, and a significant reduction was already evident by age roughly 40. Compared with the aged group, the long-lived group had more naive CD4+ T cells, fewer expanded clones and increased TCR diversity, suggesting age selection. Estimates of total diversity from one million sequenced T cells were regarded as lower bounds and underestimates. There was a strong correlation between observed TCR beta diversity and the percentage of naive T cells measured by flow cytometry.

Library generation was performed with 5' RACE. Sequencing was performed on an Illumina HiSeq 2500. A second PCR of roughly 7 to 12 cycles was performed with a sample-barcoded 5' primer and a J-beta primer mix. A unique molecular identifier was introduced onto each TCR beta cDNA molecule by a template-switch 5' adaptor carrying 12 random nucleotides. Each sample yielded at least 2.5 million CDR3-containing paired-end reads. All of the RNA was converted into first-strand cDNA using the Mint cDNA synthesis kit, with a TRBC-specific oligonucleotide serving as the primer. After uracil-DNA glycosylase treatment, a first 18-cycle PCR used universal primers M1SS and BC2_uni_R on all cDNA. From the authors' description of their analysis: Normalization of each sample was performed by random selection of 1 million high-quality reads, each carrying a distinct molecular identifier. Reads sharing molecular identifiers were discarded rather than binned into consensus sequences. MiTCR, with a Q25 quality threshold and the strictest error-elimination algorithm, was used for CDR3 identification, clonotype clustering and error correction. A nonparametric unseen species model with Euler transformation was used to estimate a lower bound on total TCR beta diversity. TCRdb cleaned the public reads at Q25 with fastp, built clones with MiXCR and kept in-frame beta chains. One record per CDR3 amino acid sequence lists the most common genes and DNA. TCRdb's processing, not the authors', yielded these V and J calls. Recorded for this sample are fewer than 900,000 distinct CDR3 sequences; 45% to 50% of them occurred a single time. The biggest ten clones account for 30% to 40% of the sample.

Via the germline V gene (reference sequence), CDR1 is LGHDT and CDR2 YNNKEL. V is pruned by 4 bases and J by 5 bases, leaving 10 bases of the junction without a gene match. The CDR3 covers 15 residues, taking in both the cysteine and the phenylalanine. CDR3 DNA is the only sequence kept; it has 45 bases, read in frame from the first base. Systemically healthy Caucasian individuals from Russia, some 36 in total and aged about 6 to 100 years, were included as donors. Each donor gave roughly 9 milliliters of peripheral blood, drawn into EDTA-treated Vacutainer tubes. PBMCs were isolated by Ficoll-Paque density-gradient centrifugation, with at least 7 million obtained per sample. Total RNA, at least 6 micrograms per sample, was extracted from PBMCs with Trizol reagent. The percentages of naive CD45RAhigh/CD27high T cells were determined by flow cytometry on a PBMC aliquot from every donor.

Specimen: blood. The clonotype comes from a woman in her fifties or sixties in good health. The rearrangement joined TRBV3-1 to TRBJ2-5; the junction holds 7 bases that match TRBD2. The base sequence is TGTGCCAGCAGCCCCCAAAGGACTAGGGTCGAGACCCAGTACTTC. Translated, it reads CASSPQRTRVETQYF.